These 18 T cell receptor beta chains were sequenced from one sample in a study of metastatic and nonmetastatic thyroid tumors. No treatment had been given to any patient before thyroid surgery. MiXCR was used by TCRdb to re-call the PCR reads. The sample shows 35,000 to 50,000 clones, 13% of them seen only once. The sample taken for sequencing was blood. These receptors all stem from a female donor with papillary thyroid cancer or a benign thyroid nodule (not recorded which). Some clones in this sample may be carry-over from other donors' samples.

This clone was picked up many times. The J gene is TRBJ2-1, the V gene TRBV20-1; 9 nucleotides match TRBD2. The CDR3 totals 13 residues. The V segment lost 7 bases and the J segment 8 bases; nucleotides outside the gene matches: 9. Germline V gives CDR1 DFQATT, CDR2 SNEGSKA (reference sequence). CDR3 sequence (DNA): TGCAGTGTTGAGGTAGCGGGAGTCGATGAGCAGTTCTTC. This translates into CSVEVAGVDEQFF.

This clone has at least ten counts. The rearrangement links TRBV30 to TRBJ1-2; possibly TRBD1 for D (6 bases). This CDR3 has 13 residues. Germline V CDR1 and CDR2: GTSNPN, SVGIG (reference sequence). V was cut by 5 bases and J by 3 bases, with 13 bases left in between. CDR3 region: CAWSRGSDYGYTF. CDR3 bases: TGTGCCTGGTCCAGGGGATCCGACTATGGCTACACCTTC.

The chain has TRBV4-3 and TRBJ2-3; 11 nucleotides line up with TRBD2. Unmatched junction bases numbered 6, after V lost 4 bases and J lost 6 bases. The germline V gene encodes CDR1 LGHNA and CDR2 YSLEER. The CDR3 runs 15 residues. In DNA form, the CDR3 reads TGCGCCAGCAGCCTGACTAGCGGGGTCTTTGATACGCAGTATTTT. Translating it yields CASSLTSGVFDTQYF.

This clone has ten or more counts. This chain links TRBV20-1 with TRBJ1-4; D might be TRBD1 (5 bases). Germline CDR1 is DFQATT and CDR2 is SNEGSKA (reference sequence). Trimming shortened V by 3 bases and J by 5 bases, and 19 bases separated the two germline ends. CDR3 size: 16 residues. The chain's CDR3 is CSASQGPRRRNEKLFF. The CDR3 coding sequence is TGCAGTGCTAGTCAGGGCCCACGACGAAGAAATGAAAAACTGTTTTTT.

In this sample, this clone turned up many times. The rearrangement links TRBV28 to TRBJ2-3; the D gene could be TRBD1 or TRBD2 (5 bases each). The CDR3 runs 16 residues. Deletions cut 6 bases from V and 5 bases from J, with 21 bases between. Germline V lookup: CDR1 MDHEN, CDR2 SYDVKM. The CDR3 spells CASRSRDGKEKDTQYF. In DNA, the CDR3 is TGTGCCAGCAGGAGCCGGGACGGGAAGGAGAAAGATACGCAGTATTTT. Full variable domain (missing parts from reference TRBV28 and TRBJ2-3): DVKVTQSSRYLVKRTGEKVFLECVQDMDHENMFWYRQDPGLGLRLIYFSYDVKMKEKGDIPEGYSVSREKKERFSLILESASTNQTSMYLCASRSRDGKEKDTQYFGPGTRLTVL.

The table lists this clone with many counts. V usage is TRBV29-1 and J usage is TRBJ1-2, with unresolved D. This CDR3 has 12 residues. V was clipped by 6 bases and J by 0 bases, with 8 bases between them. In germline, CDR1 is SQVTM, CDR2 ANQGSEA. CDR3 protein: CSVFSANYGYTF. CDR3 bases: TGCAGCGTGTTTTCAGCTAACTATGGCTACACCTTC.

On this clone: An end of the junction differs from the germline gene, which may be a read error. The sample carries other DNA sequences with the same CDR3. The chain has TRBV7-8 and TRBJ2-2, with 7 positions matching TRBD2. The CDR3 is made up of 13 amino acids. Germline lookup yields CDR1 SGHVS and CDR2 FQNEAQ. In DNA, the CDR3 is TGTGCCGGCAGTGGGAGGGCGGGCGGTGAGCTGTTTTTT. Residues: CAGSGRAGGELFF.

This clone is categorized as medium-sized (0.01 to 0.1%). The chain links TRBV6-1 to TRBJ1-5; no clear D gene. Looked up from germline, CDR1 is MNHNS and CDR2 is SASEGT. The CDR3 contains 12 residues. Between the trimmed V and J ends, which lost 7 bases and 7 bases, there was a span of 11 bases. The CDR3 DNA reads as TGTGCCAGCATGGGGAGCGGGCAGCCCCAGCATTTT. Its protein is CASMGSGQPQHF.

V is TRBV18 and J is TRBJ2-5, with D perhaps TRBD1 or TRBD2 (5 bases each). Trimming removed 4 bases at V and 5 bases at J, with 17 bases between. The germline gives CDR1 KGHSH, CDR2 LQKENI. The CDR3 has 15 residues. Here the CDR3 reads CASSRMGRRGETQYF. The CDR3 bases are TGTGCCAGCTCACGAATGGGACGCCGAGGGGAGACCCAGTACTTC.

This clone was picked up a small number of times. The chain recombines TRBV20-1 with TRBJ2-5; a possible D gene is TRBD2 (6 bases). CDR1 and CDR2 (germline): DFQATT, SNEGSKA (reference sequence). Deletions cut 0 bases from V and 4 bases from J, with 15 bases between. The CDR3 contains 15 residues. CDR3 protein: CSARDSEGLTETQYF. For the CDR3, the DNA is TGCAGTGCTAGAGATTCGGAGGGCCTGACAGAGACCCAGTACTTC.

A word on this clone: A much larger clonotype is one base distant, so this may be a read error. This same CDR3 is encoded by further DNA sequences in the sample. The V call is TRBV20-1, the J call TRBJ2-4, with a tentative D call TRBD2 (6 bases). V was shortened by 0 bases and J by 4 bases, with 16 bases between the two germline ends. CDR3 length: 16 residues. Germline V gene sequence: CDR1 DFQATT, CDR2 SNEGSKA (reference sequence). This CDR3 reads CSARDRDFVAKNIQYF. The CDR3 DNA sequence: TGCAGTGCTAGAGATAGGGACTTTGTAGCAAAAAACATTCAGTACTTC.

This clone has at least ten counts. V gene TRBV30 combines with J gene TRBJ1-1; D not certain. The CDR3 totals 13 residues. V was trimmed by 1 base and J by 5 bases, leaving 11 bases between them. Germline CDR1 is GTSNPN and CDR2 is SVGIG (reference sequence). The CDR3 protein is CAWSGRARTEAFF. CDR3 nucleotides: TGTGCCTGGAGTGGTAGGGCTCGGACTGAAGCTTTCTTT.

This clone was recorded at least ten times. The chain carries TRBV5-1 and TRBJ2-7; tentatively, D is TRBD1 (6 bases). From germline, CDR1 is SGHRS and CDR2 YFSETQ. V lost 5 bases and J 0 bases, leaving 12 bases between the germline ends. CDR3 length: 14 amino acids. The CDR3 nucleotides read TGCGCCAGCAGTTTAACAGGGAGCTCCTACGAGCAGTACTTC. Protein product: CASSLTGSSYEQYF.

This clone was detected many times. The V gene is TRBV6-2 or TRBV6-3, the J gene TRBJ1-2; 7 bases are shared with TRBD1. V lost 2 bases to trimming and J lost 10 bases; unmatched junction nucleotides: 10. The V gene's germline CDR1 is MNHEY and CDR2 SVGEGT. CDR3 length: 14 amino acids. CDR3 nucleotide sequence: TGTGCCAGCAGTTACAGGCACAGACAGGGCCTCTACACCTTC. This sequence encodes CASSYRHRQGLYTF.

Points on this clone: This could be a read error, since a much larger clone is one nucleotide away. The chain links TRBV7-9 to TRBJ2-2, with TRBD1 matching over 10 bases. CDR3 length equals 14 residues. Germline V gene lookup returns CDR1 SEHNR and CDR2 FQNEAQ (reference sequence). CDR3 amino acids: CAGSGTGDTGELFF. Here the CDR3 DNA reads TGTGCCGGCAGCGGGACAGGGGACACCGGGGAGCTGTTTTTT.

The genes are TRBV24-1 and TRBJ1-5; 11 bases agree with TRBD1. With 3 bases clipped from V and 6 bases from J, the junction kept 6 bases outside the gene matches. CDR1 KGHDR and CDR2 SFDVKD come from the germline V gene. This CDR3 is built from 16 residues. This CDR3 reads CATSDGQGASSQPQHF. In DNA form, the CDR3 reads TGTGCCACCAGTGATGGACAGGGGGCGAGTAGTCAGCCCCAGCATTTT.

Many counts were recorded for this clone. The gene calls are TRBV5-1 and TRBJ2-2, with unresolved D. V dropped 0 bases and J dropped 7 bases, with 10 bases sitting between them. This CDR3 spans 14 amino acids. Germline loops: CDR1 SGHRS, CDR2 YFSETQ. This chain's CDR3 is CASSLDATSGELFF. CDR3 in DNA: TGCGCCAGCAGCTTGGATGCTACCAGCGGGGAGCTGTTTTTT.

This clone is medium-sized (0.01 to 0.1%). The chain uses TRBV28 and TRBJ1-2; D is ambiguous. This CDR3 is 10 amino acids long. In germline, CDR1 is MDHEN, CDR2 SYDVKM. With 8 bases removed from V and 5 bases from J, the gap between germline ends came to 6 bases. The CDR3 DNA follows: TGTGCCAGCGGGCGGTATGGCTACACCTTC. Amino acids: CASGRYGYTF.